Listed here is a single T cell receptor beta chain. Germline and genes here are mouse. Coverage ceases 1 residue before the CDR3 finishes, and the germline J gene fills in the end. The V and J ends lost 3 bases and 4 bases, in that order; junction bases with no gene match: 3. The CDR3 runs 15 residues. Germline assignment: CDR1 MNHDT and CDR2 YYDKIL. The data were taken from a study of tissue T cells after allogeneic stem cell transplantation. Profiling relied on immunoSEQ multiplex PCR, and the TCRdb table lists in-frame clones only, not all of them. The data contain about 22,000 clones, about 70% of them singletons.

The receptor was derived from a female BALB/c mouse in good health. Strain MHC haplotype: H2-d. Source material: blood. This chain joins TRBV17 and TRBJ1-4; 9 nucleotides agree with TRBD1. CDR3 DNA, as far as it was read: TGTGCTAGCAGTAGTAGGGACAGGGACAACGAAAGATTATTT. Residues: CASSSRDRDNERLF. The full CDR3 reads CASSSRDRDNERLFF. The variable domain in full, completed from reference TRBV17 and TRBJ1-4, reads DTTVKQNPRYKLARVGKPVNLICSQTMNHDTMYWYQKKPNQAPKLLLFYYDKILNREADTFEKFQSSRPNNSFCSLYIGSAGLEYSAMYLCASSSRDRDNERLFFGHGTKLSVL.